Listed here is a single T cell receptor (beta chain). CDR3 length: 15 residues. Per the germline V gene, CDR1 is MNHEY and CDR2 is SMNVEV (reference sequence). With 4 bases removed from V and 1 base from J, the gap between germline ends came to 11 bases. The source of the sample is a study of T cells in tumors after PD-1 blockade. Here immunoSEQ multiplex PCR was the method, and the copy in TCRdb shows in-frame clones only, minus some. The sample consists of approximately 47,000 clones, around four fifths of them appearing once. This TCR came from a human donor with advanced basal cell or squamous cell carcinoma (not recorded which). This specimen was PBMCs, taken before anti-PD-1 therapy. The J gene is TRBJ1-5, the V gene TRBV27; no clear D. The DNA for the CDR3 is TGTGCCAGCAGTTCCGGCAGGCTCAGCAATCAGCCCCAGCATTTT. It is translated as CASSSGRLSNQPQHF.